The clone carrying this T cell receptor (beta chain) came up many times. Its antigen is currently unknown. A 10-nucleotide random UMI tagged transcripts in template-switch 5'RACE cDNA synthesis. TCRdb ran MiXCR on the 5' RACE reads and lists one entry per CDR3 protein. Counted here are approximately 32,000 distinct CDR3 sequences, roughly 7% occurring once; the ten biggest clones make up 4.4%. These data originate in a study of neurological immune-mediated disorders. The germline V gene has CDR1 MNHEY and CDR2 SVGAGI. V was cut by 6 bases and J by 4 bases, with 10 bases left in between. This CDR3 spans 13 amino acids. Broader study findings: Healthy controls had more TCR clonal expansion than multiple sclerosis, which showed the least, whereas HTLV-1-associated myelopathy showed the most.

Material for sequencing was PBMCs. The TCR was taken from a woman aged 35 to 49 in good health. The chain combines TRBV6-5 with TRBJ1-5; TRBD1 is a possible D gene (6 bases). CDR3: CASSSDRNQPQHF. For the CDR3, the DNA is TGTGCCAGCAGCTCGGACAGAAATCAGCCCCAGCATTTT.